The clone carrying this TCR beta chain was seen a few times. Its antigen is currently unknown. The CDR3 has 15 residues. The V gene's germline CDR1 is SGHRS and CDR2 YFSETQ. Trimming left V 4 bases short and J 1 base short, with 14 bases between. Using quantitative 5'-RACE with molecular barcodes, the authors made TCR beta libraries. TCRdb reprocessed the 5' RACE reads via MiXCR and lists one record per CDR3 protein. The table shows about 260,000 distinct CDR3 sequences, with about 20% occurring only once. This sample was taken from a study of CD8 T cells in ankylosing spondylitis. Whole-study results and caveats: Ankylosing spondylitis blood seemed to carry a telltale TCR beta motif made of about 8 highly homologous variants. Relatively rare in peripheral blood, disease-linked clones were also CD8+. The authors reported significant enrichment of disease-linked clones in matched ankylosing spondylitis synovial fluid.

This chain connects TRBV5-1 to TRBJ2-5, with a weak D call TRBD2 (5 bases). The sequence came from a male donor with ankylosing spondylitis or in good health (not recorded which). The sequenced material came from blood, either unsorted or a sorted T cell fraction (not recorded which). The DNA of the CDR3 is TGCGCCAGCAGCGAAGCCGTAGGGAGCCAAGAGACCCAGTACTTC. This sequence encodes CASSEAVGSQETQYF.